This record concerns one T cell receptor (beta chain) sequence. Only a few counts were recorded for this clone. Its recognized antigen is unknown. The record has no base qualities; no much larger clone is one base away. At diagnosis, peripheral blood, uninvolved tumor-adjacent lung and tumor were collected and were preserved as a mix of fresh-frozen and FFPE material. The immunoSEQ Assay was used to sequence TCR beta CDR3 regions from DNA. Regarding the original processing steps: T cell density was computed as TCR beta template counts normalized to usable DNA estimated by amplifying housekeeping genes. The preseqR package was used to estimate richness by extrapolating to 400,000 templates for PBMC samples and to 120,000 templates for tissue samples. Clonality was defined by subtracting Pielou's evenness from one. Tissue-enriched TCRs were identified through differential abundance testing performed on productive amino-acid clonotypes, with a minimum total count of 5 and an alpha of 0.1. The Jaccard Index and the Morisita Overlap Index were used to measure repertoire overlap between compartments. GLIPH grouped TCR beta CDR3s together with public tetramer-defined viral CDR3s, and a viral motif had to include at least three viral sequences and show V-gene enrichment. TCRdb re-hosts the immuneACCESS table, in-frame sequences only. Its copies lack some clones; in the studies checked, an unresolved V gene accounts for under half of them, and the cause for the rest is not known. That table supplies the V and J calls and clone size; D and trimming were determined from the DNA. A total of around 3,500 clones appear in this sample, roughly 32% of them only once. Roughly 8.7% of the sample goes to the ten largest clones.

This entry belongs to a study of T cells in localized non-small cell lung cancer (TCRdb year 2020). About the full investigation: The study analyzed T cell repertoires of under 250 early-stage NSCLC patients, comparing tumors and uninvolved tumor-adjacent lungs. NSCLC patients had a mean age of approximately 66 years, and fewer than 150 were male and some 98 female. The cohort comprised roughly 230 treatment-naïve NSCLC patients with resected, localized lung tumors. General findings and caveats noted by the study authors: Because multi-region tumor sequencing was not performed, intratumor heterogeneity could not be ruled out. Uninvolved tumor-adjacent lung showed the highest T cell clonality, higher than tumor, which suggests more focused antigenic responses in the uninvolved tumor-adjacent lung. A median of about 55 of the top 100 tumor clones were detected in paired uninvolved adjacent lung, and some 29 of these tumor clones were also found among the top 100 clones of the paired uninvolved adjacent lung. Since the design was exploratory, TCR variables were selected using unadjusted p-values with no false-discovery rate correction. Higher blood T cell density associated with longer overall survival, while higher adjacent-lung clonality associated with shorter survival.

V and J are truncated by 5 bases and 1 base respectively, leaving an intervening sequence of 8 bases. Looking up the germline V gene yields CDR1 SGDLS and CDR2 YYNGEE. The cysteine opens and the phenylalanine closes a CDR3 of 13 amino acids. Just CDR3 DNA is preserved here, 39 bases in frame from base 1. The TCR sequence derives from a female donor over 55 with stage I lung adenocarcinoma. The input for sequencing was lung tumor tissue, taken before any cancer treatment. The chain uses TRBV9 and TRBJ2-3, with the D gene not clear enough to name. The nucleotides are TGTGCCAGCAGTGATTCCGGCACAGATACGCAGTATTTT. It specifies CASSDSGTDTQYF. With all but the CDR3 taken from the reference TRBV9 and TRBJ2-3 genes, the full variable domain is: DSGVTQTPKHLITATGQRVTLRCSPRSGDLSVYWYQQSLDQGLQFLIQYYNGEERAKGNILERFSAQQFPDLHSELNLSSLELGDSALYFCASSDSGTDTQYFGPGTRLTVL.